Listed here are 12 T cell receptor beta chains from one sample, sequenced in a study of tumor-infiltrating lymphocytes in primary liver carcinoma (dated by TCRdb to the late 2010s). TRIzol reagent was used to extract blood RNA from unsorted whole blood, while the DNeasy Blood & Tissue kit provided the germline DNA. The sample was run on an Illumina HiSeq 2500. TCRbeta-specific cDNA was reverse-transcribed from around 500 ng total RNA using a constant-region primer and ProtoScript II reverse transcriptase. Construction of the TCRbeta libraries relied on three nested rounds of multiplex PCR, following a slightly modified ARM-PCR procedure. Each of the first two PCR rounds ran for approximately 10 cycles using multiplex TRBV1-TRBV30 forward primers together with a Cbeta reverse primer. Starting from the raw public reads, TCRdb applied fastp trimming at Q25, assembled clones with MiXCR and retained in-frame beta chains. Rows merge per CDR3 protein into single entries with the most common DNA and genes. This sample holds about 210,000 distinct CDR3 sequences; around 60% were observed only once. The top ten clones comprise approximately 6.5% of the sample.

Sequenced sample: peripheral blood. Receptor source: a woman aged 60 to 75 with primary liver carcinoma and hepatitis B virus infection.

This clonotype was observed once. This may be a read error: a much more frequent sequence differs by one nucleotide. CDR3 coding DNA: TGCGCCAGCAGCCCGCCCAACACTAACACTGAAGCTTTCTTT. It yields the protein CASSPPNTNTEAFF. The V call is TRBV4-1, the J call TRBJ1-1; no clear D gene. V was trimmed by 4 bases and J by 2 bases, leaving 11 bases between them. The germline CDR1 and CDR2 sequences are MGHRA and YSYEKL. The CDR3 spans 14 residues.

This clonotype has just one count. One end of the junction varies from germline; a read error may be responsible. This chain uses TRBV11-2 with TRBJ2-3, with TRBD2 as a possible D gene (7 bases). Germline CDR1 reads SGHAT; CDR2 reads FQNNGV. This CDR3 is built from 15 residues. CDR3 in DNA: TGTGTCAGCAGCTTCGGACAGACTAGCACAGATACGCATTATTTT. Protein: CVSSFGQTSTDTHYF.

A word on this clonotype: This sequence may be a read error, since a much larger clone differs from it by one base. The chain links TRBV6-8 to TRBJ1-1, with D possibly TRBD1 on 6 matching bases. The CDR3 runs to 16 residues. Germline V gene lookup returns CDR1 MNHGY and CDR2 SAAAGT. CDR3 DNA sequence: TGTGCCAGCAGTTACTCGAAGAGCGCCGGGGACACTGAAGCTATCTTT. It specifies CASSYSKSAGDTEAIF.

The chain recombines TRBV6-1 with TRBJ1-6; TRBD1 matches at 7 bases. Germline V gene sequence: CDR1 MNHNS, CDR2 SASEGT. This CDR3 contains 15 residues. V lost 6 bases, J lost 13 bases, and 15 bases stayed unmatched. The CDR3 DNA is TGTGCCAGCAGAGATGGACAGGTCATAATTAACCCCCTCCACTTT. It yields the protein CASRDGQVIINPLHF.

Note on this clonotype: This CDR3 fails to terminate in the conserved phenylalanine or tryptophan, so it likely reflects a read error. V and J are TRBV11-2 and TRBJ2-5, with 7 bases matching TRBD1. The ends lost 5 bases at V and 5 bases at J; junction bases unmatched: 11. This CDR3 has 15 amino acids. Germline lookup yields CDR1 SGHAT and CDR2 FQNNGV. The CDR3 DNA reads TGTGCCAGCAGCGCCAGGACAGGCCCACACGAGACCCAGTACTTA. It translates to CASSARTGPHETQYL.

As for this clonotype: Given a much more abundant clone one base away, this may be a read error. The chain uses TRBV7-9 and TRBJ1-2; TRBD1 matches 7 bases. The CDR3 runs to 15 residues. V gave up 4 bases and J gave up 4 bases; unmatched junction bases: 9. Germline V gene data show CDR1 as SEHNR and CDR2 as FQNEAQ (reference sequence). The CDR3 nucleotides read TGTGCCAGCAGCTCCCGAGGGACAGATACCTATGGCTACACCTTC. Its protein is CASSSRGTDTYGYTF. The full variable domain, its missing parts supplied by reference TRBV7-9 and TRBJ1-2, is DTGVSQNPRHKITKRGQNVTFRCDPISEHNRLYWYRQTLGQGPEFLTYFQNEAQLEKSRLLSDRFSAERPKGSFSTLEIQRTEQGDSAMYLCASSSRGTDTYGYTFGSGTRLTVV.

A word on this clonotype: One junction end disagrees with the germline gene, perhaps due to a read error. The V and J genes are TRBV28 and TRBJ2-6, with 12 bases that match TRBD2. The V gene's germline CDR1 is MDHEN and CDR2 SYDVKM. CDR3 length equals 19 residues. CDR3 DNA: TGTGCCAGCAGTTTGTTAAGACTAGCGGGAGTTGGTGGGGCCAACGTCATGACTTTC. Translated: CASSLLRLAGVGGANVMTF.

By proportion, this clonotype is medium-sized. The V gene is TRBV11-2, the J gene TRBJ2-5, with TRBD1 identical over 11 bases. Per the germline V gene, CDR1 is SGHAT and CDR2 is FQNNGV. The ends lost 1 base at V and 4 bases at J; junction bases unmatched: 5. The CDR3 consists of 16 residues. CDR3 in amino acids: CASSLVGQGAGETQYF. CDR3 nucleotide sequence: TGTGCCAGCAGCTTAGTTGGACAGGGGGCCGGAGAGACCCAGTACTTC.

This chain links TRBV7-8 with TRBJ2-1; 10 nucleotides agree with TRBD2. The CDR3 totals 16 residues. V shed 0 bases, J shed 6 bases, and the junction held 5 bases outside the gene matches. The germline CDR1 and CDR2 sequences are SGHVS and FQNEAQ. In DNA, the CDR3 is TGTGCCAGCAGCTTAGCCCCCAGCGGGAGGGCCAATGAGCAGTTCTTC. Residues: CASSLAPSGRANEQFF.

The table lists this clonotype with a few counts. CDR3 sequence: CASSFGQGYQETQYF. The CDR3 DNA sequence: TGCGCCAGCAGCTTCGGACAGGGGTACCAAGAGACCCAGTACTTC. The chain uses TRBV5-1 and TRBJ2-5; the match to TRBD1 covers 9 bases. The V and J ends lost 2 bases and 0 bases, in that order; junction bases with no gene match: 2. CDR1 and CDR2 from the germline V gene are SGHRS and YFSETQ. The CDR3 is made up of 15 amino acids.

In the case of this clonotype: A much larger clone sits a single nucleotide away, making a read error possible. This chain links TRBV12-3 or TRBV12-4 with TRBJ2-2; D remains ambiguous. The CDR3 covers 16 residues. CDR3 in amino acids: CAGSFLAGPNTGELFF. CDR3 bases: TGTGCCGGCAGTTTTCTGGCAGGACCGAACACCGGGGAGCTGTTTTTT.

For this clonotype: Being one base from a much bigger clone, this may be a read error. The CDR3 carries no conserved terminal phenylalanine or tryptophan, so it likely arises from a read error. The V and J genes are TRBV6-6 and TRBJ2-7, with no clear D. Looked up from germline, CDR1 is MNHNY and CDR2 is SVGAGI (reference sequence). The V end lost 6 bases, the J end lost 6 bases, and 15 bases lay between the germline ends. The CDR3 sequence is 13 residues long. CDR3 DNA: TGTGCCAGCAGCGAGCGACTCCAGTTCGAGCAGTACCTC. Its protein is CASSERLQFEQYL.